Sequencing of this T cell receptor (beta chain) was carried out in a study of cytomegalovirus exposure and HLA in healthy donors. Findings and caveats of the study: Analyses of presence and absence presupposed an approximately uniform sequencing depth across donors. Later, an analysis showed that TCR beta chains associated with HLA were more clonally expanded than others that were equally common.

The CDR3 length is 17 residues. The germline V gene encodes CDR1 SQVTM and CDR2 ANQGSEA. A note on this clone: Its target is unknown.

Vbeta (60) and Jbeta (13) primers were used in the PCR. How the authors handled the data: Around 11 million shared chains were among the roughly 78 million unique TCR beta chains that a later analysis counted. Only in-frame clones appear in the TCRdb table, and some are missing; sequencing was by immunoSEQ multiplex PCR. That table is the source of V, J and clone size, and D and trimming were worked out from the DNA. The sample shows about 100,000 clones, approximately 80% of them seen only once. The receptor was isolated from a male donor in good health and CMV-seropositive. Material: PBMCs. The chain has TRBV29-1 and TRBJ2-1, with TRBD2 matching over 13 bases. CDR3 residues: CSHTPAWTSGRGNEQFF. The CDR3 nucleotides are TGCAGTCACACCCCGGCCTGGACTAGCGGGAGAGGGAATGAGCAGTTCTTC.